This TCR beta chain appears in the sequencing data of a study of T cells in Graves' hyperthyroidism and ophthalmopathy. Study-level points and caveats: Researchers report that a 13 V-J model separated ophthalmopathy from stable hyperthyroidism.

The CDR3 spans 15 residues. Trimming took 6 bases from V and 5 from J, leaving 20 bases between them. Germline CDR1 MNHNS, CDR2 SASEGT. RNA transcripts were the template for amplifying TCR beta CDR3 regions. The HTBI primer set drove a first-round RT-PCR of the TCR CDR3. TCRdb called the multiplex PCR reads again in MiXCR, with one record for every CDR3 protein. The sample contains 300,000 to 450,000 distinct CDR3 sequences, 13% to 15% of which appear only once. There are many counts of this clonotype. Antigen unknown. The chain has TRBV6-1 and TRBJ2-7; possibly TRBD1 for D (6 bases). This clonotype was obtained from a woman in her twenties or thirties with Graves' ophthalmopathy. Sequenced: blood. The CDR3 sequence: CASSGTTTGIHEQYF. The DNA of the CDR3 is TGTGCCAGCAGCGGCACAACGACAGGTATCCACGAGCAGTACTTC.